These T cell receptor beta chains were read from a single sample in a study of T cell responses to AZD1222 COVID-19 vaccine. This table comes from immunoSEQ multiplex PCR, and its TCRdb copy is limited to in-frame clones, with some not included. The sample has roughly 120,000 clones; around 89% are singletons. The sample consisted of peripheral blood, taken on day 0 of AZD1222 vaccination. All receptors come from an adult in good health. The CDR3 runs from the conserved cysteine through the conserved F or W. Each record gives: CDR3 length, J gene, D gene, clone size, V gene, CDR3 protein, CDR3 DNA. D genes are given only for firm matches. Size values are once, few and many counts, or a class for expanded clones, and some rows have none.

15,TRBJ1-5,-,once,TRBV6-5,CASSYSKRSNQPQHF,TGTGCCAGCAGTTACTCGAAACGTAGCAATCAGCCCCAGCATTTT
14,TRBJ1-2,-,once,TRBV20-1,CSARETGLNYGYTF,TGCAGTGCTCGTGAGACAGGTCTTAACTATGGCTACACCTTC
13,TRBJ2-1,-,-,TRBV12-5,CASGLGVVNEQFF,TGTGCTAGTGGTTTGGGAGTTGTGAATGAGCAGTTCTTC
13,TRBJ1-5,-,-,TRBV3-1/TRBV3-2,CASSQDRVQPQHF,TGTGCCAGCAGCCAAGATAGGGTTCAGCCCCAGCATTTT
14,TRBJ2-7,TRBD1,-,TRBV27,CASRRGQGTYEQYF,TGTGCCAGCAGGAGGGGACAGGGTACCTACGAGCAGTACTTC
18,TRBJ2-2,-,few,TRBV19,CASSIDIGVVVLTGELFF,TGTGCCAGTAGTATAGATATCGGCGTTGTGGTATTGACCGGGGAGCTGTTTTTT
11,TRBJ2-3,-,-,TRBV11-2,CASSPGRGEYF,TGTGCCAGCAGCCCAGGGAGAGGGGAGTATTTT
13,TRBJ2-1,TRBD2,-,TRBV2,CASPAGGGGEQFF,TGTGCCAGCCCAGCCGGCGGGGGGGGTGAGCAGTTCTTC
14,TRBJ1-2,-,-,TRBV30,CAWSVRGTVYGYTF,TGTGCCTGGAGTGTGAGGGGGACGGTTTATGGCTACACCTTC
12,TRBJ2-7,-,once,TRBV30,CAWDSSSYEQYF,TGTGCCTGGGATAGTTCGTCCTACGAGCAGTACTTC
13,TRBJ2-7,-,-,TRBV27,CASTDPGLREQYF,TGTGCCAGCACCGATCCAGGTTTACGCGAGCAGTACTTC
14,TRBJ1-1,-,-,TRBV5-1,CASSLSDMNTEAFF,TGCGCCAGCAGCTTGTCAGACATGAACACTGAAGCTTTCTTT
15,TRBJ2-1,-,-,TRBV4-1,CASSQGQGPRNEQFF,TGCGCCAGCAGCCAAGGTCAGGGTCCAAGGAATGAGCAGTTCTTC
14,TRBJ2-3,-,-,TRBV4-1,CASSQVPGSDTQYF,TGCGCCAGCAGCCAAGTTCCAGGTTCAGATACGCAGTATTTT
11,TRBJ2-1,-,-,TRBV21-1,CASSKRDEQFF,TGTGCCAGCAGCAAACGTGATGAGCAGTTCTTC
16,TRBJ2-2,-,-,TRBV5-6,CASSLGGRGLSGELFF,TGTGCCAGCAGCTTGGGCGGTAGGGGACTGAGCGGGGAGCTGTTTTTT
12,TRBJ1-2,TRBD1,few,TRBV5-1,CASSSTGDYYTF,TGCGCCAGCAGCTCGACAGGGGATTACTACACCTTC
14,TRBJ1-6,-,-,TRBV5-1,CASSLRQVNSPLHF,TGCGCCAGCAGCTTGAGACAGGTCAATTCACCCCTCCACTTT
13,TRBJ2-7,TRBD2,once,TRBV28,CASKLAGLYEQYF,TGTGCCAGCAAACTAGCGGGACTATACGAGCAGTACTTC
15,TRBJ1-1,TRBD1,-,TRBV3-1/TRBV3-2,CASSPWDRGNTEAFF,TGTGCCAGCAGCCCCTGGGACAGGGGGAACACTGAAGCTTTCTTT
14,TRBJ1-5,-,-,TRBV2,CASSETLSNQPQHF,TGTGCCAGCAGTGAAACCCTTAGCAATCAGCCCCAGCATTTT
15,TRBJ2-7,TRBD2,-,TRBV24-1,CATSDLREGGYEQYF,TGTGCCACCAGTGATTTGCGGGAGGGTGGCTACGAGCAGTACTTC
16,TRBJ1-1,TRBD1,few,TRBV27,CASSSYYTGTGREAFF,TGTGCCAGCAGTTCTTACTACACCGGGACAGGGAGAGAAGCTTTCTTT
14,TRBJ1-2,-,once,TRBV5-6,CASSLWGGRSGYTF,TGTGCCAGCAGCTTGTGGGGCGGAAGGAGTGGCTACACCTTC
12,TRBJ1-5,-,-,TRBV12-5,CASGLDYQPQHF,TGTGCTAGTGGTTTGGACTATCAGCCCCAGCATTTT
20,TRBJ2-1,-,-,TRBV2,CASSEGPSSAGAFSYNEQFF,TGTGCCAGCAGTGAAGGTCCAAGTTCCGCAGGGGCGTTTTCCTACAATGAGCAGTTCTTC
14,TRBJ1-1,TRBD1,-,TRBV14,CASTRQGMNTEAFF,TGTGCCAGCACCCGACAGGGAATGAACACTGAAGCTTTCTTT
15,TRBJ1-3,-,-,TRBV27,CASRPGTASGNTIYF,TGTGCCAGCAGGCCCGGGACGGCCTCTGGAAACACCATATATTTT
14,TRBJ1-1,-,-,TRBV2,CASSTGGLNTEAFF,TGTGCCAGCAGCACCGGGGGCTTGAACACTGAAGCTTTCTTT
14,TRBJ1-1,-,-,TRBV19,CASSIGYGYTEAFF,TGTGCCAGTAGTATTGGATATGGTTACACTGAAGCTTTCTTT
15,TRBJ2-7,TRBD2,-,TRBV5-1,CASSSTSGISYEQYF,TGCGCCAGCAGCTCGACTAGCGGGATTTCCTACGAGCAGTACTTC
13,TRBJ1-4,-,-,TRBV12-3/TRBV12-4,CASSRGINEKLFF,TGTGCCAGCAGCCGCGGGATTAATGAAAAACTGTTTTTT
14,TRBJ1-1,TRBD1,-,TRBV29-1,CSVFRDRGSGEAFF,TGCAGCGTGTTTAGGGACAGGGGGTCGGGTGAAGCTTTCTTT
14,TRBJ1-1,TRBD1,-,TRBV10-3,CAISGDSLNTEAFF,TGTGCCATCAGCGGGGACAGCCTGAACACTGAAGCTTTCTTT
15,TRBJ1-2,-,-,TRBV15,CATSRGGVGGFGYTF,TGTGCCACCAGCAGAGGAGGTGTAGGGGGGTTTGGCTACACCTTC
13,TRBJ1-1,-,-,TRBV13,CASSNARNTEAFF,TGTGCCAGCAGCAACGCACGGAACACTGAAGCTTTCTTT
12,TRBJ2-4,TRBD2,-,TRBV11-2,CASSNGREIQYF,TGTGCCAGCAGCAACGGGCGGGAGATTCAGTACTTC
14,TRBJ1-5,TRBD1,-,TRBV18,CASSPGQVDQPQHF,TGTGCCAGCTCACCCGGACAGGTCGATCAGCCCCAGCATTTT
13,TRBJ2-1,-,once,TRBV11-2,CASSLSILSTQFF,TGTGCCAGCAGCTTAAGCATACTATCCACCCAGTTCTTC
13,TRBJ2-1,-,-,TRBV19,CASSFTIGPEQFF,TGTGCCAGTAGTTTCACTATCGGGCCTGAGCAGTTCTTC